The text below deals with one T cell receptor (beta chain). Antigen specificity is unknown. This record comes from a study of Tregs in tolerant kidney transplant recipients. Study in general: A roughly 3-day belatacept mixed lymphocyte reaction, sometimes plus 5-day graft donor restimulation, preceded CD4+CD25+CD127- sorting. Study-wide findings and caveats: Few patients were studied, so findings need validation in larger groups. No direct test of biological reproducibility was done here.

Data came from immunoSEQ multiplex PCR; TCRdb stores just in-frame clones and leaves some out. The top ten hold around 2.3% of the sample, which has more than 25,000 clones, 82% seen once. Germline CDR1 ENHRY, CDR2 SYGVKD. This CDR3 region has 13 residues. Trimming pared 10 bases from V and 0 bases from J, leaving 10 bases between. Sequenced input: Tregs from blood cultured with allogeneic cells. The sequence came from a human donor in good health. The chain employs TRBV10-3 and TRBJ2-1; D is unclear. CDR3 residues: CATTPSSYNEQFF. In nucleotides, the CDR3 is TGTGCCACGACACCCTCCTCCTACAATGAGCAGTTCTTC.